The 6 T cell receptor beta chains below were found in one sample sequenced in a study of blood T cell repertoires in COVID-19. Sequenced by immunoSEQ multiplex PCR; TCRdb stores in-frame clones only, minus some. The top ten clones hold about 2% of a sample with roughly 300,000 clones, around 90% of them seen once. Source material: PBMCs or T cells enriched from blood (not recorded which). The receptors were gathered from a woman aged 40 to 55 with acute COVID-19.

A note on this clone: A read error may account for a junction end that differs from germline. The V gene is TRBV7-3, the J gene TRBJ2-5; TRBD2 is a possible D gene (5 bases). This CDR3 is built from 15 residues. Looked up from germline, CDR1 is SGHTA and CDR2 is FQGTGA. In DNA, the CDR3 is TGTGCCAGCAGCTTATTCACGGGGAACCAGGAGACCCAGTACTTC. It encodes CASSLFTGNQETQYF. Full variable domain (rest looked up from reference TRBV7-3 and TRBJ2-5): GAGVSQTPSNKVTEKGKYVELRCDPISGHTALYWYRQSLGQGPEFLIYFQGTGAADDSGLPNDRFFAVRPEGSVSTLKIQRTERGDSAVYLCASSLFTGNQETQYFGPGTRLLVL.

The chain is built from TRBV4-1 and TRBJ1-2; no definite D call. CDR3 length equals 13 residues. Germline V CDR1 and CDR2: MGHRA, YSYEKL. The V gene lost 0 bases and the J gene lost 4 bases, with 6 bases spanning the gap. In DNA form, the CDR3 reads TGCGCCAGCAGCCAAGAATCAGGCTATGGCTACACCTTC. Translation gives CASSQESGYGYTF.

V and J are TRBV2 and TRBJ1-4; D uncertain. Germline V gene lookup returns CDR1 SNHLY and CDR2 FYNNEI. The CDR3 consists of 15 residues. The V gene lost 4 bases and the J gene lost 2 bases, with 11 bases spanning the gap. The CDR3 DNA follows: TGTGCCAGCAGTGCCAGGTGGAGGACTAATGAAAAACTGTTTTTT. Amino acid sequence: CASSARWRTNEKLFF. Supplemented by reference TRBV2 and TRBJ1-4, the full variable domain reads EPEVTQTPSHQVTQMGQEVILRCVPISNHLYFYWYRQILGQKVEFLVSFYNNEISEKSEIFDDQFSVERPDGSNFTLKIRSTKLEDSAMYFCASSARWRTNEKLFFGSGTQLSVL.

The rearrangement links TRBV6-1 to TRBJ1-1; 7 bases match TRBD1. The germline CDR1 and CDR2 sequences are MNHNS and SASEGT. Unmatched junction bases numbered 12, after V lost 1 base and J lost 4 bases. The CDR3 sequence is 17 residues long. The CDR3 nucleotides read TGTGCCAGCAGTGAAGAGGCCAGGGGGTTGACGAGCACTGAAGCTTTCTTT. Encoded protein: CASSEEARGLTSTEAFF.

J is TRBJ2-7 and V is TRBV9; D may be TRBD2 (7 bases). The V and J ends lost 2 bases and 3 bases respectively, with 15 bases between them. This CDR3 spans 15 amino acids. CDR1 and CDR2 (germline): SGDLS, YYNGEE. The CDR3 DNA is TGTGCCAGCAGCGTCGGGTCCGGGGGGCTCTACGAGCAGTACTTC. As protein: CASSVGSGGLYEQYF.

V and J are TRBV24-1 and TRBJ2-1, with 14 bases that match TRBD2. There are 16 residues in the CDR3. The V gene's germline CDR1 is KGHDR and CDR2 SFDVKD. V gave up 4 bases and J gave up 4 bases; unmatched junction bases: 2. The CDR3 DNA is TGTGCCACCAGTGACCGACTAGCGGGGGGGTACAATGAGCAGTTCTTC. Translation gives CATSDRLAGGYNEQFF.